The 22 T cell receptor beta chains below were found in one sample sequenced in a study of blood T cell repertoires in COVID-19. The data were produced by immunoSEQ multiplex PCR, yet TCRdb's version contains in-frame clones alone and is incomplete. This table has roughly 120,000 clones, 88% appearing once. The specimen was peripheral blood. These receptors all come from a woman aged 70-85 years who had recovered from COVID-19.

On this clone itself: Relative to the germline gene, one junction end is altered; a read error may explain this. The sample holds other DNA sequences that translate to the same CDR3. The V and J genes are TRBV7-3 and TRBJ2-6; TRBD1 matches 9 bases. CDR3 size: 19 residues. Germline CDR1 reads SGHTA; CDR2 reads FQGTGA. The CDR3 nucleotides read TGTGCCAGCAGCTTCCGCCAAAGACAGGGGGTCGCTGGGGCCAACGTCCTAACTTTC. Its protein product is CASSFRQRQGVAGANVLTF. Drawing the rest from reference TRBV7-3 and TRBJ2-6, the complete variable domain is GAGVSQTPSNKVTEKGKYVELRCDPISGHTALYWYRQSLGQGPEFLIYFQGTGAADDSGLPNDRFFAVRPEGSVSTLKIQRTERGDSAVYLCASSFRQRQGVAGANVLTFGAGSRLTVL.

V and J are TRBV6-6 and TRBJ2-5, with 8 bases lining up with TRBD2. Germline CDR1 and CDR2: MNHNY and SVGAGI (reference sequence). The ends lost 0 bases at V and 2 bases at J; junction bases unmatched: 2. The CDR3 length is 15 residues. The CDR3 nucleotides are TGTGCCAGCAGTTACTCAGGCGGGGGGCAAGAGACCCAGTACTTC. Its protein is CASSYSGGGQETQYF.

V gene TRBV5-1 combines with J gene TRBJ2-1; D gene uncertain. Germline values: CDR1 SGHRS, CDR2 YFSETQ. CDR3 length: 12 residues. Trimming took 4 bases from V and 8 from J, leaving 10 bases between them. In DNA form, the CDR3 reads TGCGCCAGCAGCGCGGTTGACTATGAGCAGTTCTTC. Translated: CASSAVDYEQFF.

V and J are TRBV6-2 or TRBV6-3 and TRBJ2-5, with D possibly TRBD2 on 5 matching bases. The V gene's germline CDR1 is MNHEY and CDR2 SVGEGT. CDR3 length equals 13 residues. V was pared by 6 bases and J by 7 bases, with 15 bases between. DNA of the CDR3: TGTGCCAGCAGCCCACGTTTAGAGGGGACCCAGTACTTC. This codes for CASSPRLEGTQYF.

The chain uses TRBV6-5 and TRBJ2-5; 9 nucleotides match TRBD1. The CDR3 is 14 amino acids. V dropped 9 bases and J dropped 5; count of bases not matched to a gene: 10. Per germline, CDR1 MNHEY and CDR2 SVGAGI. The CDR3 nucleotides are TGTGCCAGTTCCCGGGACAGGGCTTTGGAGACCCAGTACTTC. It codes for CASSRDRALETQYF.

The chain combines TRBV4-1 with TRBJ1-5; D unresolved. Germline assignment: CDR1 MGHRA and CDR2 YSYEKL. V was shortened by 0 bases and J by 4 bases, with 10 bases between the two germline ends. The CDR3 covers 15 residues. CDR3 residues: CASSQDLSFNQPQHF. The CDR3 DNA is TGCGCCAGCAGCCAAGATCTGAGTTTTAATCAGCCCCAGCATTTT.

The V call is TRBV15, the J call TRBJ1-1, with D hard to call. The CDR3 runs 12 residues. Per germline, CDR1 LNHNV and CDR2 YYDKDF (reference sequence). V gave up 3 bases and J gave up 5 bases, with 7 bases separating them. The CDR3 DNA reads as TGTGCCACCAGCAGCCGGCGGACTGAAGCTTTCTTT. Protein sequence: CATSSRRTEAFF.

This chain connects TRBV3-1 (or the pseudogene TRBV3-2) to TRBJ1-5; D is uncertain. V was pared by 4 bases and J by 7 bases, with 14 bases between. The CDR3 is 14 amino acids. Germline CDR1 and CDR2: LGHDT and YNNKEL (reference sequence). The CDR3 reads CASSLRGGEQPQHF. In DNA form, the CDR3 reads TGTGCCAGCAGCCTGAGAGGCGGGGAGCAGCCCCAGCATTTT.

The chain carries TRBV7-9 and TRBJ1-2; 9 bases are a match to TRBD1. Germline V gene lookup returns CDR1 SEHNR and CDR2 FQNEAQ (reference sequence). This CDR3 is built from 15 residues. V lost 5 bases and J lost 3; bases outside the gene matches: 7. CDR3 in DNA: TGTGCCAGCAGCCCCCTTTACAGGGGGCACTATGGCTACACCTTC. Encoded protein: CASSPLYRGHYGYTF.

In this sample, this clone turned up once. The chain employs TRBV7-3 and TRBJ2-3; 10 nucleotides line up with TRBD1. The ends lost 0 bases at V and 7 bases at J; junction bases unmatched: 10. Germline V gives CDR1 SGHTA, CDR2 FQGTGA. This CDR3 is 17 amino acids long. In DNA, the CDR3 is TGTGCCAGCAGCTTAACTCCGGGACAGGGGCCCAGAAATACGCAGTATTTT. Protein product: CASSLTPGQGPRNTQYF.

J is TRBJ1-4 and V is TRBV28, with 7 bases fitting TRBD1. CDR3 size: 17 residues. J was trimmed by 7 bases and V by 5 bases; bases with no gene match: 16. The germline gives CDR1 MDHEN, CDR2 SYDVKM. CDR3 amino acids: CASSTMDRSRPGEKLFF. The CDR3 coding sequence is TGTGCCAGCAGTACTATGGACAGGTCGCGCCCCGGTGAAAAACTGTTTTTT.

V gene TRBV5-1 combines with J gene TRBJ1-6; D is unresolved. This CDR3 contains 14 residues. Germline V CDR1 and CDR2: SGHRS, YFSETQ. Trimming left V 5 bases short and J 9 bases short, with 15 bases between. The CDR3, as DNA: TGCGCCAGCAGGGTTGAGGACTACGGTTCACCCCTCCACTTT. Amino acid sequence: CASRVEDYGSPLHF.

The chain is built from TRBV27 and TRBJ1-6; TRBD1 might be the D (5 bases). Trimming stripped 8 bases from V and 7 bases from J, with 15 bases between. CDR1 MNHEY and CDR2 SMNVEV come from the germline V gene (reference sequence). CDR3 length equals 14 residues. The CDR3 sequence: CASGRQHANSPLHF. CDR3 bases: TGTGCCAGCGGTCGACAGCACGCCAATTCACCCCTCCACTTT.

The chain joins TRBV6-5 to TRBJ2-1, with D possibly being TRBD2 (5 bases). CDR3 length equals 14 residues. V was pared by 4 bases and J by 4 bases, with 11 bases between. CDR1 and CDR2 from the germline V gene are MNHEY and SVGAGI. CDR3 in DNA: TGTGCCAGCAGTTTCCGCGGACTGTACAATGAGCAGTTCTTC. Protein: CASSFRGLYNEQFF.

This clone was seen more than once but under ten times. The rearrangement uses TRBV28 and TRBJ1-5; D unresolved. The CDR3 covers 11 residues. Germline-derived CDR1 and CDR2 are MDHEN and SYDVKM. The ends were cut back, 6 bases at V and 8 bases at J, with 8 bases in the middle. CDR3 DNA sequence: TGTGCCAGCAGCGATGGCAAGCCCCAGCATTTT. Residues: CASSDGKPQHF.

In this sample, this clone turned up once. In DNA form, the CDR3 reads TGTGCCAGCAGTGTCAGGCTTATTAGCAATCAGCCCCAGCATTTT. This encodes CASSVRLISNQPQHF. The chain recombines TRBV2 with TRBJ1-5; D is uncertain. V gave up 4 bases and J gave up 0 bases, with 10 bases separating them. From germline, CDR1 is SNHLY and CDR2 FYNNEI. The CDR3 covers 15 residues.

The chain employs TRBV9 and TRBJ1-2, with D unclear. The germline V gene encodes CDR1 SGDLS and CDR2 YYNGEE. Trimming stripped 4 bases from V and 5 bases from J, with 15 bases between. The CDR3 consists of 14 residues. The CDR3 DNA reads TGTGCCAGCAGCCCCGCTACTTACCTATATGGCTACACCTTC. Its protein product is CASSPATYLYGYTF.

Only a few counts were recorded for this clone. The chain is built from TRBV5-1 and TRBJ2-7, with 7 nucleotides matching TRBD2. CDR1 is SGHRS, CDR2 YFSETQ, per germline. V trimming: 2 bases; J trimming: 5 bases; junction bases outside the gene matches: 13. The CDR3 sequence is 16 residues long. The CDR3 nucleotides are TGCGCCAGCAGCTTAGGTATATCGGGGGGAATGCACGAGCAGTACTTC. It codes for CASSLGISGGMHEQYF. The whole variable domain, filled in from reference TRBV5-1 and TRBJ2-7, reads KAGVTQTPRYLIKTRGQQVTLSCSPISGHRSVSWYQQTPGQGLQFLFEYFSETQRNKGNFPGRFSGRQFSNSRSEMNVSTLELGDSALYLCASSLGISGGMHEQYFGPGTRLTVT.

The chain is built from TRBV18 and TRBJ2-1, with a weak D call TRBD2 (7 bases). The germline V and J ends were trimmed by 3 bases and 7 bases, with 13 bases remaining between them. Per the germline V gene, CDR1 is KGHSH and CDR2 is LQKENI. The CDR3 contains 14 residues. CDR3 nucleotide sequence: TGTGCCAGCTCACCCTACGGGGGGCCGAATGAGCAGTTCTTC. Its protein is CASSPYGGPNEQFF.

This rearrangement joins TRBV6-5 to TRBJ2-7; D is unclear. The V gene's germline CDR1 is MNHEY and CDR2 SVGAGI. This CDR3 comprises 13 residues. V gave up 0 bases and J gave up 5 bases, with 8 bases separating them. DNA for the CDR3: TGTGCCAGCAGTTACTCGATGGGCCACGAGCAGTACTTC. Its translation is CASSYSMGHEQYF.

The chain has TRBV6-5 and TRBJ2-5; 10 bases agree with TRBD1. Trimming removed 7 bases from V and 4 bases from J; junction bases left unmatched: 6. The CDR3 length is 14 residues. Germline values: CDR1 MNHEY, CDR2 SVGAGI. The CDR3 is CASTPTGGRETQYF. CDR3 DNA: TGTGCCAGCACCCCGACAGGGGGCAGAGAGACCCAGTACTTC.

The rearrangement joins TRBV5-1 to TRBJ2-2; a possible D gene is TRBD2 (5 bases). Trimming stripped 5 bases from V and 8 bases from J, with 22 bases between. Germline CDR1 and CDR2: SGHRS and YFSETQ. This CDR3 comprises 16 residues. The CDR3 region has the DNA TGCGCCAGCAGAACCAACACCGGAGGAGCAGTAGGGGAGCTGTTTTTT. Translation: CASRTNTGGAVGELFF.